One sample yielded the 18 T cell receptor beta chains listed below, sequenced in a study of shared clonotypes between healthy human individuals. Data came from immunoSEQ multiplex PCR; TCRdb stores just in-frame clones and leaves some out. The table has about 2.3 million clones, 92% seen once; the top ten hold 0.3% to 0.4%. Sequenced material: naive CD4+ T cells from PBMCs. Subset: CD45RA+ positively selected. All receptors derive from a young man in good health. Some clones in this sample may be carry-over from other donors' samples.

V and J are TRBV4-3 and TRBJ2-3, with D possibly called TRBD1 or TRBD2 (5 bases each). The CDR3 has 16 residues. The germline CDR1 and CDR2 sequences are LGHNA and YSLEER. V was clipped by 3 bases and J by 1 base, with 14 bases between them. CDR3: CASSQRVLGGTDTQYF. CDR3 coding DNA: TGCGCCAGCAGCCAGAGGGTATTAGGGGGCACAGATACGCAGTATTTT.

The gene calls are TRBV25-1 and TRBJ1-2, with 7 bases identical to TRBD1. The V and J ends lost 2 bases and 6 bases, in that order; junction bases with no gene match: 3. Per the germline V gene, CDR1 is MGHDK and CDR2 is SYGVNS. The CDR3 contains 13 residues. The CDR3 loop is CASSEGRGNGYTF. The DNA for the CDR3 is TGTGCCAGCAGTGAAGGCAGGGGGAATGGCTACACCTTC.

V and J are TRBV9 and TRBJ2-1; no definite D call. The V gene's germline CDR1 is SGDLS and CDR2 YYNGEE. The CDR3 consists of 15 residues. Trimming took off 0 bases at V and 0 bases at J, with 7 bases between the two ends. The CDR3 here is CASSVDFSSYNEQFF. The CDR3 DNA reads TGTGCCAGCAGCGTAGACTTTAGCTCCTACAATGAGCAGTTCTTC.

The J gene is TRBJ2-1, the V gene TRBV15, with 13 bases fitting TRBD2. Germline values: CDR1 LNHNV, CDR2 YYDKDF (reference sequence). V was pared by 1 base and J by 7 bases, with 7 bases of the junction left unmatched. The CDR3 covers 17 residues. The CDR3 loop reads CATSRGVGTSGENEQFF. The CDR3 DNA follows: TGTGCCACCAGCAGAGGGGTGGGGACTAGCGGGGAAAATGAGCAGTTCTTC.

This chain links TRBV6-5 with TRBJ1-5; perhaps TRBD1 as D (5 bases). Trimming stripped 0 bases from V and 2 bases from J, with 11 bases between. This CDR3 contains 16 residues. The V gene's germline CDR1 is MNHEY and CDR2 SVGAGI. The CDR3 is CASSYSDAGRNQPQHF. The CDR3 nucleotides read TGTGCCAGCAGTTACTCGGACGCAGGGCGCAATCAGCCCCAGCATTTT.

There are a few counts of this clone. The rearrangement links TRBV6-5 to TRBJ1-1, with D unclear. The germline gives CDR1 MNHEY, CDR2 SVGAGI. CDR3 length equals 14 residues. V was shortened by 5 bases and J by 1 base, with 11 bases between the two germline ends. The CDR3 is CASSAFRGNTEAFF. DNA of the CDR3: TGTGCCAGCAGTGCCTTTCGGGGGAACACTGAAGCTTTCTTT.

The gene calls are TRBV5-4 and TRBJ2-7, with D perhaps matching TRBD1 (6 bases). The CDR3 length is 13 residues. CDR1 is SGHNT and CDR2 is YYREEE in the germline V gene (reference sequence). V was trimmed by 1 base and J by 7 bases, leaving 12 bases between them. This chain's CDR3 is CASSLPHQGEQYF. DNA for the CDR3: TGTGCCAGCAGCTTGCCCCACCAGGGGGAGCAGTACTTC.

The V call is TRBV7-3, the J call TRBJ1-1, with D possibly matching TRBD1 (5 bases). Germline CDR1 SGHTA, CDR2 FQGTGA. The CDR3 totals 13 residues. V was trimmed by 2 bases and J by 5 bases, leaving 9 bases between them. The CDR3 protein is CASSLEGWTEAFF. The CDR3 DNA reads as TGTGCCAGCAGCTTAGAGGGGTGGACTGAAGCTTTCTTT.

Written as DNA, the CDR3 is TGCGCCAGCAGCTTGGAAGGGCCCGTATGGGGTGAAGCTTTCTTT. Its translation is CASSLEGPVWGEAFF. The chain has TRBV5-1 and TRBJ1-1, with D unclear. V was clipped by 0 bases and J by 7 bases, with 16 bases between them. This CDR3 comprises 15 residues. Per germline, CDR1 SGHRS and CDR2 YFSETQ.

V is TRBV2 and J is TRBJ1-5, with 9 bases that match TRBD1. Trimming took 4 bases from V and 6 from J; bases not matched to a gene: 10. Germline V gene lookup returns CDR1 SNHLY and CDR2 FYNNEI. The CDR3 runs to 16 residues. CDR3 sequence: CASSVPKTGGFQPQHF. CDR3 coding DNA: TGTGCCAGCAGTGTGCCAAAGACAGGGGGTTTTCAGCCCCAGCATTTT.

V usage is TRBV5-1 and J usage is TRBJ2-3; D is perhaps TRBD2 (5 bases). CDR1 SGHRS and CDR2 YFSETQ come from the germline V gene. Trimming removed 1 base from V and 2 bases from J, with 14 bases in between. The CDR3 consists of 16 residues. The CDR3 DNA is TGCGCCAGCAGCTTGAAGGGCAGACTATACACAGATACGCAGTATTTT. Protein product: CASSLKGRLYTDTQYF.

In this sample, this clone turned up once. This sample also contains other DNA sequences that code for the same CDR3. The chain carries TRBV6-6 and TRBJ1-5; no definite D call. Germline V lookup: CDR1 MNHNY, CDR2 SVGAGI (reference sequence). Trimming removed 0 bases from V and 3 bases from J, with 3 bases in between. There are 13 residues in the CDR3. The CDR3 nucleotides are TGTGCCAGCAGTTACTCGGTCAATCAGCCCCAGCATTTT. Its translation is CASSYSVNQPQHF.

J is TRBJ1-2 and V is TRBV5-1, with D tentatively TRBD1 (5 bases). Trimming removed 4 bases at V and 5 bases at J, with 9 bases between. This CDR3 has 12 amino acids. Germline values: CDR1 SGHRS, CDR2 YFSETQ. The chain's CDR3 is CASSGQGYGYTF. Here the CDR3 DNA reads TGCGCCAGCAGCGGGCAGGGTTATGGCTACACCTTC.

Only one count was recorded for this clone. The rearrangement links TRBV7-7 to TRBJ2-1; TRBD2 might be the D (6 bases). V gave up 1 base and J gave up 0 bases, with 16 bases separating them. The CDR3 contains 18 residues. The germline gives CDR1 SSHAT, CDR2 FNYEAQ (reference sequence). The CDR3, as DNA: TGTGCCAGCAGCTTAGTGCCGGCGGGGCAGGGCTCCTACAATGAGCAGTTCTTC. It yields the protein CASSLVPAGQGSYNEQFF.

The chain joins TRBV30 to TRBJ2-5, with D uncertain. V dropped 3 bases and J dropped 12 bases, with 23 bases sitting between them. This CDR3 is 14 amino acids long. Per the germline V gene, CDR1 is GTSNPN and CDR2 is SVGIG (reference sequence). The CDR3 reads CAWRFNPVGANEYF. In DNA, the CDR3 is TGTGCCTGGAGGTTCAACCCGGTGGGCGCGAATGAGTACTTC. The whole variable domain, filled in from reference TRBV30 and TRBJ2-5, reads SQTIHQWPATLVQPVGSPLSLECTVEGTSNPNLYWYRQAAGRGLQLLFYSVGIGQISSEVPQNLSASRPQDRQFILSSKKLLLSDSGFYLCAWRFNPVGANEYFGPGTRLLVL.

The CDR3 nucleotides are TGTGCCAGCAGCTTAGATCCCGGGCTAGCGGCCGTCGTTGAGCAGTTCTTC. This translates into CASSLDPGLAAVVEQFF. The chain employs TRBV13 and TRBJ2-1; 7 positions agree with TRBD2. V dropped 1 base and J dropped 9; count of bases not matched to a gene: 15. Germline V lookup: CDR1 PRHDT, CDR2 FYEKMQ (reference sequence). This CDR3 contains 17 residues.

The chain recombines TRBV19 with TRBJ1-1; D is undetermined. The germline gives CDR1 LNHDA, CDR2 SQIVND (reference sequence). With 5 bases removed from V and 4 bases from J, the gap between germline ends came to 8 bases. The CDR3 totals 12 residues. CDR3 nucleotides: TGTGCCAGTAGTTACCCAGCCACTGAAGCTTTCTTT. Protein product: CASSYPATEAFF.

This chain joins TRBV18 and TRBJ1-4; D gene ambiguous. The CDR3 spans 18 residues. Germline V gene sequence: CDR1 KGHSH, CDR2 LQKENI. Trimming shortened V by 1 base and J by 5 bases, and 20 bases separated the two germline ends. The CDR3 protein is CASSPRQGFQLPNEKLFF. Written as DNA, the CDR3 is TGTGCCAGCTCACCACGTCAAGGGTTCCAATTACCGAATGAAAAACTGTTTTTT. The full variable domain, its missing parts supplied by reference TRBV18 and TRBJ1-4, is NAGVMQNPRHLVRRRGQEARLRCSPMKGHSHVYWYRQLPEEGLKFMVYLQKENIIDESGMPKERFSAEFPKEGPSILRIQQVVRGDSAAYFCASSPRQGFQLPNEKLFFGSGTQLSVL.